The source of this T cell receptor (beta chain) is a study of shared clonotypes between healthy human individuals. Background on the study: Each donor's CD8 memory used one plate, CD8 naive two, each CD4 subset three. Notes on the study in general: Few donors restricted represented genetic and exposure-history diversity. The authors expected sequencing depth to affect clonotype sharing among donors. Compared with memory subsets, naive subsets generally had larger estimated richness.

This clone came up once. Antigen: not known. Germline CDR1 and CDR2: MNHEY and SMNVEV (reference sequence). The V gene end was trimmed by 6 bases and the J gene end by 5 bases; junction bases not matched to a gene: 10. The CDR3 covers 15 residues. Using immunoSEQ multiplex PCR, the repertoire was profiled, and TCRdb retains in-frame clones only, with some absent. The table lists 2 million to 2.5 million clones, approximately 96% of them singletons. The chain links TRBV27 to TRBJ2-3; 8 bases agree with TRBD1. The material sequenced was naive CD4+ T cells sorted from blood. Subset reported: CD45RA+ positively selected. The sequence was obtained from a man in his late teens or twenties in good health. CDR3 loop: CASRGRQGYGDTQYF. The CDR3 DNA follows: TGTGCCAGCAGGGGAAGACAGGGGTATGGAGATACGCAGTATTTT.